This TCR beta chain stems from a study of cytomegalovirus exposure and HLA in healthy donors. Notes on the study in general: The study designated fewer than 200 TCR beta chains cytomegalovirus-associated. Most TCR sequences proved rare, with some public TCRs found in many donors. For TCR beta chains, V- and J-gene trimming was later linked to a missense DCLRE1C variant.

This CDR3 contains 15 residues. Trimming stripped 1 base from V and 5 bases from J, with 16 bases between. The V gene's germline CDR1 is SGHRS and CDR2 YFSETQ. Primers for the PCR totalled 60 Vbeta and 13 Jbeta. The method was immunoSEQ multiplex PCR; TCRdb's version includes in-frame clones alone and lacks a portion of them. The sample carries about 140,000 clones, about 80% recorded once. Note on this clone: Its antigen is still unknown.

The chain joins TRBV5-1 to TRBJ2-7; TRBD1 might be the D (6 bases). Sequencing was performed on PBMCs. The clonotype originates from a man in his forties or fifties in good health and CMV-seropositive. Here the CDR3 DNA reads TGCGCCAGCAGCTTGAGTCTTGGGACATTGAACGAGCAGTACTTC. Protein: CASSLSLGTLNEQYF.